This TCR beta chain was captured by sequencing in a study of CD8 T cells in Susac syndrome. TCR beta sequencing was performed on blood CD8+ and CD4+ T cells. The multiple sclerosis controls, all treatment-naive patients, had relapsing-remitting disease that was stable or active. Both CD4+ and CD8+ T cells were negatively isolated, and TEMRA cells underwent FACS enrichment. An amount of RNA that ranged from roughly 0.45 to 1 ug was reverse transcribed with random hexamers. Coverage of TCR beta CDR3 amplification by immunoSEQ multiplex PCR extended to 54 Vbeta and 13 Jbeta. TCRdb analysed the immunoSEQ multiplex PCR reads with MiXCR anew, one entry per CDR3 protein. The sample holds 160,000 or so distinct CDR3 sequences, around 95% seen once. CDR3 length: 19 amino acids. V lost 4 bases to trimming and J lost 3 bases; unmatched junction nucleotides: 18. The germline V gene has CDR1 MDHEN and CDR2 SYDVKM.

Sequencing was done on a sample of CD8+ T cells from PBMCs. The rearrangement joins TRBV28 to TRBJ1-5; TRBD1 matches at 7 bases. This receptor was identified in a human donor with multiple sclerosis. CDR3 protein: CASSSRNALGQYYNQPQHF. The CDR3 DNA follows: TGTGCCAGCAGTTCCCGAAACGCACTGGGACAGTACTACAATCAGCCCCAGCATTTT.